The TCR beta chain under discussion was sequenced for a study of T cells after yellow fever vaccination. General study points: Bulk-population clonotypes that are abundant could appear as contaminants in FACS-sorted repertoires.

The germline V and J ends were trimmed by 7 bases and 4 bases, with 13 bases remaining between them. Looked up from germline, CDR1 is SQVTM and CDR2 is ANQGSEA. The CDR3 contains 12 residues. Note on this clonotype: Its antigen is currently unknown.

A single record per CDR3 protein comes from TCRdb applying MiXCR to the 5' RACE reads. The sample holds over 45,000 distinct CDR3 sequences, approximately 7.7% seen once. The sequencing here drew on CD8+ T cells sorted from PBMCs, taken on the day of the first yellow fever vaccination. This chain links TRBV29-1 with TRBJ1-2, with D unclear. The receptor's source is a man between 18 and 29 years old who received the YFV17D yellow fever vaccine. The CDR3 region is CSAGGSPYGYTF. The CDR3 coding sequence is TGCAGCGCCGGTGGTTCACCCTATGGCTACACCTTC.